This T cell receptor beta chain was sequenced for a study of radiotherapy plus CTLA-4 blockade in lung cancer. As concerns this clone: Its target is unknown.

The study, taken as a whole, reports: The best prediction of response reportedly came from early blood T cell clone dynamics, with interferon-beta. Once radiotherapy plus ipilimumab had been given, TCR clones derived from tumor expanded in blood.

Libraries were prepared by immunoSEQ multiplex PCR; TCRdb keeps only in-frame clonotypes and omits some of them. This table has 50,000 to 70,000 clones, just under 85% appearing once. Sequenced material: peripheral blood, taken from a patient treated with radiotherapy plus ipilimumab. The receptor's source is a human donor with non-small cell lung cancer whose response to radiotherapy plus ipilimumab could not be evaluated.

The CDR3 nucleotides read TGTGCCAGCATTTATACGACAGGGGCGGGCTACGAGCAGTACTTC. Encoded protein: CASIYTTGAGYEQYF. The rearrangement uses TRBV28 and TRBJ2-7; 8 bases fit TRBD1. Germline values: CDR1 MDHEN, CDR2 SYDVKM. With 7 bases clipped from V and 3 bases from J, the junction kept 11 bases outside the gene matches. The length of the CDR3 is 15 residues.